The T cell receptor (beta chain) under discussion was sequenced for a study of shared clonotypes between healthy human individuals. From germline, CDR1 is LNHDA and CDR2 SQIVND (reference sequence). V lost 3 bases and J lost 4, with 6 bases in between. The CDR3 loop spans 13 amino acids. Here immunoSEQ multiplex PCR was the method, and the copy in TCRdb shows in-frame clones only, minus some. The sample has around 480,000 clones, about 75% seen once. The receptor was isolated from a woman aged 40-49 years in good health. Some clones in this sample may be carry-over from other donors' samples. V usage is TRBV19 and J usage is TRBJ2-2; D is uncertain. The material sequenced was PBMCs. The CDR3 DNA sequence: TGTGCCAGTAGTATCGCGGCCACCGGGGAGCTGTTTTTT. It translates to CASSIAATGELFF. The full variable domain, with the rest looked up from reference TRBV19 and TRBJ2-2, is DGGITQSPKYLFRKEGQNVTLSCEQNLNHDAMYWYRQDPGQGLRLIYYSQIVNDFQKGDIAEGYSVSREKKESFPLTVTSAQKNPTAFYLCASSIAATGELFFGEGSRLTVL.